This TCR beta chain was sequenced during a study of blood T cells in healthy people across ages. Study-level points and caveats: Total diversity from one million sequenced T cells was likely underestimated.

On this clonotype itself: The antigen remains unidentified.

Per germline, CDR1 SQVTM and CDR2 ANQGSEA. The V gene lost 8 bases and the J gene lost 1 base, with 10 bases spanning the gap. The CDR3 is made up of 12 amino acids. With a J-beta primer mix and a sample-barcoded 5' primer, a second PCR ran about 6 to 11 cycles. TCRdb reprocessed the 5' RACE reads via MiXCR and lists one record per CDR3 protein. The data contain under 700,000 distinct CDR3 sequences, around 24% of them singletons. These data also featured in a second study, about T cells of mothers and their children. That publication notes: Donation came from three healthy Caucasian mothers together with their six children.

The rearrangement uses TRBV29-1 and TRBJ2-3; D gene unclear. The receptor's source is a boy between 5 and 17 years old in good health. Material for sequencing was blood. The CDR3 nucleotides are TGCAGCTCTGCCCCCGGCACAGATACGCAGTATTTT. It is translated as CSSAPGTDTQYF.